This T cell receptor (beta chain) derives from a study of shared clonotypes between healthy human individuals. Across the whole study: A few men and two women, aged 18 to 49, were donors. Per donor, CD8 memory used one plate, CD8 naive used two, CD4 memory used three and CD4 naive used three.

This clone was recorded a few times. Germline CDR1 reads SGDLS; CDR2 reads YYNGEE. This CDR3 contains 15 residues. V dropped 3 bases and J dropped 7 bases, with 14 bases sitting between them. Data came from immunoSEQ multiplex PCR; TCRdb stores just in-frame clones and leaves some out. The data hold 2,100,000 or so clones, with around 95% observed a single time. What was sequenced was naive CD4+ T cells sorted from blood. Subset denoted: CD45RA+ positively selected. V is TRBV9 and J is TRBJ1-6; D is possibly TRBD1 (6 bases). The receptor comes from a man between 18 and 29 years old in good health. CDR3 sequence: CASSAVAGVNSPLHF. The CDR3 bases are TGTGCCAGCAGCGCCGTAGCAGGGGTAAATTCACCCCTCCACTTT.